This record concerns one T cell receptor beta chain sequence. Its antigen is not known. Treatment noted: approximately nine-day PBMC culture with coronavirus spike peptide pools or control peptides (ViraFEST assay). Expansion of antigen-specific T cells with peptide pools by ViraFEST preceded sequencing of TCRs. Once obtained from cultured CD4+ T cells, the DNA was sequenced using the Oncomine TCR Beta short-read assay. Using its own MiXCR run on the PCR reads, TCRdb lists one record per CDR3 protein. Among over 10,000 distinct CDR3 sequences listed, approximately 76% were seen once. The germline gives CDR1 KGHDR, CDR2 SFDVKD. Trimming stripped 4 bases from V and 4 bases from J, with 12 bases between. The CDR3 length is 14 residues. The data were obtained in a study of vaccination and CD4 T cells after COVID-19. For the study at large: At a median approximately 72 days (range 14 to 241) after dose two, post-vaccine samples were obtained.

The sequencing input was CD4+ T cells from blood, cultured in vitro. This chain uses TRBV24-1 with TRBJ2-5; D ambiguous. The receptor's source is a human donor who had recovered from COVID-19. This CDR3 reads CATSEGSSRETQYF. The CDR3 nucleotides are TGTGCCACCAGTGAAGGGTCATCTCGAGAGACCCAGTACTTC.